These 6 T cell receptor beta chains came from one sample sequenced in a study of cytomegalovirus exposure and HLA in healthy donors. The primer mix had 60 Vbeta and 13 Jbeta primers. Assay: immunoSEQ multiplex PCR; the TCRdb copy retains only in-frame clones and omits some. Listed are over 100,000 clones; 1.6% falls within the top ten. Sequenced sample: PBMCs. The receptor source for this set is a woman in her forties in good health and CMV-seropositive.

The chain joins TRBV10-2 to TRBJ2-3, with TRBD2 as a possible D gene (5 bases). V was pared by 6 bases and J by 3 bases, with 16 bases between. The CDR3 is 15 amino acids. CDR1 is WSHSY, CDR2 SAAADI, per germline. CDR3 DNA: TGCGCCAGCAGCCCTGACTATAGGCGGACAGATACGCAGTATTTT. It codes for CASSPDYRRTDTQYF.

This rearrangement joins TRBV6-4 to TRBJ2-7; 10 nucleotides line up with TRBD2. Germline CDR1 reads MRHNA; CDR2 reads SNTAGT. This CDR3 has 16 amino acids. After removal of 7 bases from V and 3 bases from J, the junction contained 12 bases not matched to a gene. CDR3 amino acids: CASTHIRTSGNYEQYF. CDR3 DNA: TGTGCCAGCACCCACATTAGGACTAGCGGAAACTACGAGCAGTACTTC.

The chain carries TRBV5-4 and TRBJ1-1, with D uncertain. The germline gives CDR1 SGHNT, CDR2 YYREEE (reference sequence). CDR3 length: 11 amino acids. Trimming removed 10 bases at V and 1 base at J, with 8 bases between. CDR3 protein: CAETGNTEAFF. Written as DNA, the CDR3 is TGTGCCGAAACGGGGAACACTGAAGCTTTCTTT.

The J gene is TRBJ2-1, the V gene TRBV10-3, with a weak D call TRBD2 (6 bases). The germline gives CDR1 ENHRY, CDR2 SYGVKD. The CDR3 contains 16 residues. V shed 6 bases and J shed 5 bases, with 20 bases lying between them. The CDR3, as DNA: TGTGCCATCAGCGGGTTCTCTTTGGCGGGGAACAATGAGCAGTTCTTC. Translated: CAISGFSLAGNNEQFF.

V is TRBV28 and J is TRBJ1-1; weak D call: TRBD1 (5 bases). CDR1 MDHEN and CDR2 SYDVKM come from the germline V gene. This CDR3 region has 14 residues. Trimming pared 3 bases from V and 4 bases from J, leaving 12 bases between. The CDR3 DNA reads as TGTGCCAGCAGTTTTGGGGGGTCGAGCACTGAAGCTTTCTTT. Translation: CASSFGGSSTEAFF.

The V gene is TRBV6-5, the J gene TRBJ1-1; 8 positions match TRBD1. CDR3 length: 14 residues. Germline V gene lookup returns CDR1 MNHEY and CDR2 SVGAGI. J was trimmed by 1 base and V by 5 bases; bases with no gene match: 3. CDR3 nucleotide sequence: TGTGCCAGCAGTACTACAGGGGGGAACACTGAAGCTTTCTTT. Protein sequence: CASSTTGGNTEAFF.